The entry below gives a single T cell receptor (beta chain) sequence along with its context. The antigen it binds to is not known. One base away there is no much larger clone; base qualities are not given. CDR1 and CDR2 are read off the germline V gene as SGHDN and FVKESK. The V and J ends are trimmed by 0 bases and 12 bases, leaving 8 bases between them. The CDR3 runs 12 amino acids, cysteine and phenylalanine included. CDR3 DNA only is kept here, 36 bases in frame from base 1. For the CD8 naive samples, CD45RO-negative cells were positively selected for CCR7, yielding a CD45RA+CCR7+ population from which TemRA cells were excluded. The donors were healthy, HIV-negative adults with no recently reported acute infections or vaccinations. Every donor was a Caucasian adult residing in Nashville, Tennessee, USA. Blood was collected by leukapheresis, and PBMCs were isolated by Ficoll-Histopaque density gradient centrifugation and then cryopreserved in liquid nitrogen vapor phase. Analytical flow cytometry was used to check the purity and quantity of each magnetically sorted T cell population. From each sorted fraction, genomic DNA was isolated and quantified by UV absorbance on a Nanodrop 2000c.

These data originate in a study of shared clonotypes between healthy human individuals (dated by TCRdb to about 2020). At the level of the whole study: A couple of women and a few men aged 18 to 49 years were included in the cohort. To estimate repertoire size and how much clonotypes are shared between individuals, the study performed deep sequencing of blood TCR repertoires from a few healthy adults. Per donor, three plates each were used for CD4 naive and CD4 memory, two for CD8 naive, and one for CD8 memory. To increase sequencing depth and limit assay-specific biases, different laboratories used diverse techniques to prepare libraries and sequence TCR repertoires. Leukapheresis yielded between about 0.9 and 10 billion PBMCs per donor.

Using the deep immunoSEQ assay, multiplex PCR amplified TCR CDR3 regions from genomic DNA. Genomic DNA extracted from each cell subset was distributed evenly over all wells of several immunoSEQ 96-well plates, and each plate served as one replicate. Each replicate PCR for sorted subsets received roughly 0.2 ug genomic DNA, equal to about 29,000 T cell genomes. Purified libraries were quantified with a Qubit 3.0 fluorometer, sized on a Bioanalyzer 2100, and re-quantified with the KAPA Library Quantification kit. Every immunoSEQ 96-well plate was sequenced on a dedicated single-read 150-cycle Illumina NextSeq 550 flow cell. The authors processed their data as follows. Because the immunoSEQ output held only junctional sequences and lacked quality scores, the filtering could not match the filtering applied to full-length reads. To assign V/J genes and CDR3, sequences were annotated against IMGT germline references using PyIR, a Python wrapper for IgBLAST v1.9. Any read was removed if the V/J assignment was weak (E-value above 1e-6), the CDR3 was missing, or the read contained stop codons, out-of-frame junctions, or ambiguous translated residues. V3J clonotypes were defined as sequences sharing the same inferred V gene, J gene, and CDR3 amino acid sequence. Percentage overlap between repertoires was computed as shared unique clonotypes divided by the size of the smaller repertoire. RTK rarefaction, the Chao1 estimator, and Recon v2.1 estimates of unobserved clonotypes were used to assess repertoire richness. OLGA was used to compute generation probabilities for all TCRbeta clonotypes that the gDNA method yielded from a handful of donors. Entries here come from immuneACCESS through TCRdb and include only in-frame sequences with V and J called. Some clones fail to appear in such tables; in the studies checked, an unresolved V gene covers under half of the shortfall, and the cause of the remainder is unknown. V and J calls and clone size are those listed in that table; D and trimming were worked out from the DNA. The sample yields about 2.1 million clones; over 85% were counted once. The top ten constitute approximately 1.6% of the sample.

Study-wide findings and limitations: Because the study included a small number of donors, the genetic and exposure-history diversity represented was limited. Compared with non-shared clonotypes, the clonotypes found in all four sorted-subset donors had higher generation probabilities. When several donors were compared, the shared fraction of clonotypes was around 5.1% for naive CD4, approximately 3.5% for naive CD8, 2.3% for memory CD4, and 0.35% to 0.4% for memory CD8. Pairwise subsampling indicated that sequencing depth was expected to affect the degree of clonotype sharing among donors. Only blood was sampled, and tissue TCR repertoires likely differ from those in blood. Even with the large sequencing depth, rarefaction of the sorted-subset datasets indicated that sequencing was incomplete. Estimated clonotype richness was generally larger for naive than for memory subsets.

The chain is encoded by TRBV14 joined to TRBJ1-4; the D gene is not confidently resolved. Sequencing input: naive CD8+ T cells from PBMCs. Interpreted using the paper, the cell subset or site label stands for: CD45RA+CCR7+. The receptor comes from a young man in good health. Some clones in this sample may be carry-over from other donors' samples. The CDR3 has the sequence CASSQDTPELFF. The DNA sequence is TGTGCCAGCAGCCAAGACACCCCTGAACTGTTTTTT. Reference TRBV14 and TRBJ1-4 genes cover what lies past the CDR3, so the full variable domain is EAGVTQFPSHSVIEKGQTVTLRCDPISGHDNLYWYRRVMGKEIKFLLHFVKESKQDESGMPNNRFLAERTGGTYSTLKVQPAELEDSGVYFCASSQDTPELFFGSGTQLSVL.